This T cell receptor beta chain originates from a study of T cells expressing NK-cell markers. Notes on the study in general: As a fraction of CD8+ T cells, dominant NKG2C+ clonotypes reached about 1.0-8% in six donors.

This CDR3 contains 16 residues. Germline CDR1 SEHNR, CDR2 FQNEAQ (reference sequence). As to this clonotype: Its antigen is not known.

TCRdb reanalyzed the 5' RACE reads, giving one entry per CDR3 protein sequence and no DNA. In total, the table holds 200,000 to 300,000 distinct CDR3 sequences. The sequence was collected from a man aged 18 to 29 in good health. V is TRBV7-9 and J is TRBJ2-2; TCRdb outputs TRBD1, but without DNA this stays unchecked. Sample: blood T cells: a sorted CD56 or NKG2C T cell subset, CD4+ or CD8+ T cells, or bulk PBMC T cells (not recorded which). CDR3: CASSSPPGSNTGELFF.